Following are 18 T cell receptor beta chains from one sample sequenced in a study of lymphopenia after photon versus proton radiotherapy. Using immunoSEQ multiplex PCR, the repertoire was profiled, and TCRdb retains in-frame clones only, with some absent. There are 150,000 to 200,000 clones in the sample; roughly nine tenths occur only once, and less than 6% lies in the top ten. Source: peripheral blood, taken from a patient treated with photon-based radiotherapy. Source of these receptors: a man aged 45-65 years with gastric cancer.

The chain is built from TRBV5-1 and TRBJ1-2; D might be TRBD1 (5 bases). Germline lookup yields CDR1 SGHRS and CDR2 YFSETQ. V dropped 4 bases and J dropped 8 bases, with 15 bases sitting between them. The CDR3 has 13 residues. The CDR3 sequence is CASSPLGPRGYTF. As DNA, the CDR3 is TGCGCCAGCAGCCCCCTGGGGCCCCGGGGCTACACCTTC.

This chain connects TRBV6-1 to TRBJ2-5; TRBD1 aligns across 8 bases. J gave up 5 bases and V 5 bases, and 4 bases lay outside the gene matches. The CDR3 contains 13 residues. CDR1 is MNHNS and CDR2 is SASEGT in the germline V gene. CDR3 in amino acids: CASSKDRAETQYF. CDR3 DNA sequence: TGTGCCAGCAGTAAGGACAGGGCGGAGACCCAGTACTTC.

The chain employs TRBV6-1 and TRBJ2-3; D not resolved. The CDR3 spans 16 residues. Germline CDR1 and CDR2: MNHNS and SASEGT. V lost 1 base, J lost 0 bases, and 11 bases lay in between. The chain's CDR3 is CASSEVDTVSTDTQYF. In nucleotides, the CDR3 is TGTGCCAGCAGTGAAGTTGACACCGTTAGCACAGATACGCAGTATTTT.

The chain employs TRBV5-6 and TRBJ1-2, with 12 positions matching TRBD1. The V gene's germline CDR1 is SGHDT and CDR2 YYEEEE. The CDR3 runs to 14 residues. V shed 3 bases, J shed 7 bases, and the junction held 4 bases outside the gene matches. CDR3 DNA: TGTGCCAGCAGCTACAGGGACAGGGGGCTTGGCTACACCTTC. Protein sequence: CASSYRDRGLGYTF.

The chain has TRBV7-2 and TRBJ2-1; TRBD2 matches 8 bases. The CDR3 has 15 amino acids. CDR1 is SGHTA and CDR2 is FQGNSA in the germline V gene. The V gene end was trimmed by 8 bases and the J gene end by 0 bases; junction bases not matched to a gene: 6. CDR3 residues: CASATTSDSYNEQFF. The CDR3 nucleotides read TGTGCCAGCGCCACGACTAGCGACTCCTACAATGAGCAGTTCTTC.

J is TRBJ2-7 and V is TRBV29-1; no definite D call. Germline V gene data show CDR1 as SQVTM and CDR2 as ANQGSEA. V was pared by 4 bases and J by 1 base, with 5 bases between. The CDR3 loop spans 11 amino acids. CDR3 in DNA: TGCAGCGTTGTCGGGTCCTACGAGCAGTACTTC. Protein product: CSVVGSYEQYF.

The chain links TRBV27 to TRBJ2-3; D is perhaps TRBD1 or TRBD2 (5 bases each). The CDR3 contains 16 residues. With 5 bases removed from V and 2 bases from J, the gap between germline ends came to 17 bases. The germline V gene has CDR1 MNHEY and CDR2 SMNVEV (reference sequence). The CDR3 bases are TGTGCCAGCAGTCCCCTCGGGGCGGGTAACACAGATACGCAGTATTTT. It specifies CASSPLGAGNTDTQYF.

The V and J genes are TRBV6-1 and TRBJ1-1; tentatively, D is TRBD1 (5 bases). With 10 bases removed from V and 4 bases from J, the gap between germline ends came to 16 bases. CDR3 length equals 13 residues. The germline gives CDR1 MNHNS, CDR2 SASEGT. The DNA for the CDR3 is TGTGCCATCTCACCGGGGGGGGGCACTGAAGCTTTCTTT. This codes for CAISPGGGTEAFF.

This rearrangement joins TRBV15 to TRBJ2-5; 11 nucleotides agree with TRBD1. The CDR3 loop spans 15 amino acids. Per the germline V gene, CDR1 is LNHNV and CDR2 is YYDKDF (reference sequence). The V gene end was trimmed by 3 bases and the J gene end by 1 base; junction bases not matched to a gene: 1. The CDR3 loop is CATSRDRGPQETQYF. The CDR3 DNA is TGTGCCACCAGCAGGGACAGGGGGCCCCAAGAGACCCAGTACTTC.

The rearrangement joins TRBV6-6 to TRBJ2-1, with 15 bases matching TRBD2. Trimming removed 5 bases from V and 5 bases from J; junction bases left unmatched: 4. The CDR3 covers 16 residues. CDR1 and CDR2 from the germline V gene are MNHNY and SVGAGI (reference sequence). The CDR3 DNA reads TGTGCCAGCAGTCGAGGACTAGCGGGAGGGGACAATGAGCAGTTCTTC. Translating gives CASSRGLAGGDNEQFF.

The V gene is TRBV5-8, the J gene TRBJ1-2; 7 bases are a match to TRBD1. V gave up 3 bases and J gave up 4 bases; unmatched junction bases: 12. CDR3 length: 16 residues. Germline V CDR1 and CDR2: SGHTS, YDEGEE. The CDR3 DNA sequence: TGTGCCAGCAGCTGGACCGGGACAGCTCGAATCTATGGCTACACCTTC. Amino acid sequence: CASSWTGTARIYGYTF. The entire variable domain, with the rest obtained from reference TRBV5-8 and TRBJ1-2, is as follows: EAGVTQSPTHLIKTRGQQATLRCSPISGHTSVYWYQQALGLGLQFLLWYDEGEERNRGNFPPRFSGRQFPNYSSELNVNALELEDSALYLCASSWTGTARIYGYTFGSGTRLTVV.

The V and J genes are TRBV15 and TRBJ1-5; 8 bases are shared with TRBD1. With 0 bases clipped from V and 2 bases from J, the junction kept 3 bases outside the gene matches. This CDR3 contains 16 residues. Germline assignment: CDR1 LNHNV and CDR2 YYDKDF (reference sequence). CDR3 region: CATSRDPTGGNQPQHF. The CDR3 bases are TGTGCCACCAGCAGAGATCCGACAGGGGGCAATCAGCCCCAGCATTTT.

In its sample, this clone was seen once. V is TRBV6-4 and J is TRBJ2-1; possibly TRBD2 for D (6 bases). This CDR3 comprises 14 residues. V lost 4 bases, J lost 2 bases, and 9 bases lay in between. The V gene's germline CDR1 is MRHNA and CDR2 SNTAGT. The CDR3 nucleotides are TGTGCCAGCAGTGTAGCGGAAGCCTACAATGAGCAGTTCTTC. Translating it yields CASSVAEAYNEQFF.

The chain employs TRBV6-1 and TRBJ2-1; 8 bases match TRBD2. Per the germline V gene, CDR1 is MNHNS and CDR2 is SASEGT. CDR3 length: 15 amino acids. Germline trimming cut 5 bases from V and 1 base from J; bases unmatched to any gene: 4. The CDR3 sequence is CASSPTSVSYNEQFF. In DNA form, the CDR3 reads TGTGCCAGCAGTCCGACTAGCGTGTCCTACAATGAGCAGTTCTTC.

The chain combines TRBV30 with TRBJ1-1; no reliable D call. CDR1 and CDR2 (germline): GTSNPN, SVGIG (reference sequence). V lost 4 bases, J lost 5 bases, and 11 bases lay in between. CDR3 length: 12 amino acids. This CDR3 reads CAWIKGGTEAFF. The CDR3 DNA follows: TGTGCCTGGATTAAAGGAGGGACTGAAGCTTTCTTT.

The chain carries TRBV27 and TRBJ1-4, with 7 positions matching TRBD1. Germline V lookup: CDR1 MNHEY, CDR2 SMNVEV (reference sequence). The V gene end was trimmed by 2 bases and the J gene end by 8 bases; junction bases not matched to a gene: 5. The CDR3 is 14 amino acids. The CDR3 protein is CASSLNRDSEKLFF. CDR3 coding DNA: TGTGCCAGCAGTTTAAACCGGGACAGCGAAAAACTGTTTTTT.

The chain combines TRBV9 with TRBJ2-2, with D perhaps TRBD1 (5 bases). Trimming took off 0 bases at V and 3 bases at J, with 12 bases between the two ends. The CDR3 spans 16 residues. In germline, CDR1 is SGDLS, CDR2 YYNGEE. CDR3 nucleotides: TGTGCCAGCAGCGTAGTGCTAGGGGCCGACACCGGGGAGCTGTTTTTT. Residues: CASSVVLGADTGELFF. Together with reference TRBV9 and TRBJ2-2, the CDR3 gives the full variable domain: DSGVTQTPKHLITATGQRVTLRCSPRSGDLSVYWYQQSLDQGLQFLIQYYNGEERAKGNILERFSAQQFPDLHSELNLSSLELGDSALYFCASSVVLGADTGELFFGEGSRLTVL.

The chain has TRBV28 and TRBJ2-5; possible D gene TRBD2, 8 bases. Per the germline V gene, CDR1 is MDHEN and CDR2 is SYDVKM. V lost 6 bases, J lost 5 bases, and 28 bases lay in between. The CDR3 length is 18 residues. As DNA, the CDR3 is TGTGCCAGCAGACAGACAGGGAAAGGGCGGGAGGTGGGGGAGACCCAGTACTTC. Protein sequence: CASRQTGKGREVGETQYF.